This entry lists 3 T cell receptor beta chains sequenced from one sample in a study of early T cells in non-severe SARS-CoV-2 infection. Each CDR3 protein gets one entry after TCRdb re-called the 5' RACE reads with MiXCR. Of tens of thousands of distinct CDR3 sequences in the sample, 14% are singletons; the top ten hold roughly 6.5%. The source material was whole blood. Receptor source: an adult who was a healthcare worker with PCR-confirmed SARS-CoV-2 infection or an uninfected control (not recorded which).

This chain uses TRBV28 with TRBJ1-2, with D unclear. V lost 4 bases and J 8 bases, leaving 17 bases between the germline ends. This CDR3 spans 14 amino acids. Germline CDR1 is MDHEN and CDR2 is SYDVKM. CDR3 coding DNA: TGTGCCAGCAGTTCCCTCGATCCTGCCGGGGGCTACACCTTC. Residues: CASSSLDPAGGYTF.

This clonotype turned up a few times. DNA of the CDR3: TGCAGCGTGGAGGGGAATGTAAATGTGCCAGATACGCAGTATTTT. It specifies CSVEGNVNVPDTQYF. The J gene is TRBJ2-3, the V gene TRBV29-1, with D tentatively TRBD2 (6 bases). The CDR3 is 15 amino acids. V lost 6 bases, J lost 4 bases, and 20 bases lay in between. The germline V gene encodes CDR1 SQVTM and CDR2 ANQGSEA.

The chain joins TRBV21-1 to TRBJ1-1; the DNA was not used to check the table's D call, TRBD1. TRBV21-1 is termed a pseudogene. The CDR3 runs to 21 residues. Here the CDR3 reads CASSTPTPCLGGRGIGTEAFF. CDR3 in DNA: TGTGCCAGCAGCACGCCCACTCCGTGTTTAGGGGGACGAGGGATCGGCACTGAAGCTTTCTTT.